The clone carrying this TCR beta chain has at least ten counts. Antigen specificity is unknown. Stated time point: persistent/refractory GD, antithyroid drugs over 5 years with positive TRAb. RNA extracted from PBMCs served as the sequencing template. Tubes containing EDTA received 8 to 9.5 milliliters of drawn peripheral blood. This entry belongs to a study of regulatory T cells in long-lasting Graves disease. Study-level background: To qualify as persistent, Graves' disease required over 5 years of antithyroid drugs with positive TSH receptor antibodies.

Whole-study results and caveats: Persistent cases favored TRBV28, TRBJ1-2 and TRBJ2-5.

Library construction for TCR beta used iRepertoire HTBI primers and Arm-PCR of CDR3 regions. TCRdb reprocessed the multiplex PCR reads via MiXCR and lists one record per CDR3 protein. In the table there are 700,000 or so distinct CDR3 sequences, around 30% of which are singletons. The germline V gene encodes CDR1 MDHEN and CDR2 SYDVKM. The CDR3 runs 12 residues. This chain joins TRBV28 and TRBJ1-2; TRBD1 agrees at 7 bases. This clonotype was obtained from a female donor with Graves disease. Sequences were derived from peripheral blood mononuclear cells (PBMCs), sampled when the disease was refractory, from a patient treated with antithyroid drugs. The CDR3 DNA sequence: TGTACAACGGGACAGATTAACTATGGCTACACCTTC. Translated, it gives CTTGQINYGYTF.